Below are 32 T cell receptor beta chains sequenced from a single sample in a study of blood T cell repertoires in COVID-19. Here immunoSEQ multiplex PCR was the method, and the copy in TCRdb shows in-frame clones only, minus some. This table holds over 250,000 clones, roughly 90% found once. Sequences were obtained from PBMCs or T cells enriched from blood (not recorded which). All receptors come from a woman aged 50 to 60 who had recovered from COVID-19.

The rearrangement uses TRBV5-1 and TRBJ1-4; 9 positions agree with TRBD1. The CDR3 sequence is 14 residues long. Germline values: CDR1 SGHRS, CDR2 YFSETQ. V dropped 0 bases and J dropped 7; count of bases not matched to a gene: 1. As DNA, the CDR3 is TGCGCCAGCAGCTTGGAGACAGGGGGTGAAAAACTGTTTTTT. Its protein product is CASSLETGGEKLFF.

The rearrangement uses TRBV27 and TRBJ2-3; TRBD2 agrees at 9 bases. Germline V CDR1 and CDR2: MNHEY, SMNVEV (reference sequence). V shed 2 bases, J shed 4 bases, and the junction held 7 bases outside the gene matches. The CDR3 spans 16 residues. This chain's CDR3 is CASSLRAGGWSDTQYF. In nucleotides, the CDR3 is TGTGCCAGCAGTTTACGAGCGGGAGGTTGGTCAGATACGCAGTATTTT.

This chain connects TRBV28 to TRBJ1-2; the D gene is possibly TRBD1 (6 bases). In germline, CDR1 is MDHEN, CDR2 SYDVKM. The CDR3 is 14 residues long. The ends were cut back, 2 bases at V and 8 bases at J, with 15 bases in the middle. The CDR3 loop reads CASSLTGGARGYTF. DNA for the CDR3: TGTGCCAGCAGTTTAACGGGGGGGGCGCGAGGCTACACCTTC.

The rearrangement uses TRBV19 and TRBJ1-2; the match to TRBD1 covers 7 bases. The CDR3 is 14 amino acids. J was trimmed by 8 bases and V by 6 bases; bases with no gene match: 12. The V gene's germline CDR1 is LNHDA and CDR2 SQIVND (reference sequence). The DNA of the CDR3 is TGTGCCAGTAGATCGACAGGGCTCGAAGTGGGCTACACCTTC. Amino acids: CASRSTGLEVGYTF.

The gene calls are TRBV4-3 and TRBJ2-7, with 13 bases identical to TRBD2. Germline trimming cut 4 bases from V and 1 base from J; bases unmatched to any gene: 13. This CDR3 comprises 19 residues. Per the germline V gene, CDR1 is LGHNA and CDR2 is YSLEER. Here the CDR3 DNA reads TGCGCCAGCAGCCGCCGACTCACTAGCGGGAGGGCCTATTCCTACGAGCAGTACTTC. It yields the protein CASSRRLTSGRAYSYEQYF.

V is TRBV7-2 and J is TRBJ2-3; D not certain. In germline, CDR1 is SGHTA, CDR2 FQGNSA. V was trimmed by 5 bases and J by 2 bases, leaving 11 bases between them. This CDR3 region has 14 residues. The CDR3 protein is CASSQVSATDTQYF. The CDR3 region has the DNA TGTGCCAGCAGCCAGGTCAGTGCCACAGATACGCAGTATTTT.

This chain links TRBV25-1 with TRBJ1-4; D unclear. V lost 0 bases and J 7 bases, leaving 9 bases between the germline ends. From germline, CDR1 is MGHDK and CDR2 SYGVNS. The CDR3 length is 14 residues. For the CDR3, the DNA is TGTGCCAGCAGTGAATATCGAGACACTGAAAAACTGTTTTTT. This gives the protein CASSEYRDTEKLFF.

This clone has only a few counts. V gene TRBV6-2 or TRBV6-3 combines with J gene TRBJ1-6, with D perhaps TRBD1 (5 bases). V lost 6 bases, J lost 7 bases, and 19 bases lay in between. In germline, CDR1 is MNHEY, CDR2 SVGEGT. This CDR3 region has 16 residues. The CDR3, as DNA: TGTGCCAGCAGCCCGCGGGGCCCTACGGTAAATTCACCCCTCCACTTT. The encoded protein is CASSPRGPTVNSPLHF.

This chain joins TRBV5-4 and TRBJ2-1; D not resolved. Germline V gives CDR1 SGHNT, CDR2 YYREEE (reference sequence). V shed 0 bases and J shed 6 bases, with 7 bases lying between them. The CDR3 extends over 13 amino acids. The CDR3 coding sequence is TGTGCCAGCAGCTTGGTAAGCCCCAATGAGCAGTTCTTC. It encodes CASSLVSPNEQFF.

This clone was picked up a small number of times. In DNA, the CDR3 is TGTGCCTCCGCCTCGGTCGAGGCACGAAACTCCTACGAGCAGTACTTC. Its protein product is CASASVEARNSYEQYF. V gene TRBV10-3 combines with J gene TRBJ2-7; D not certain. V lost 11 bases and J lost 0, with 23 bases in between. CDR1 is ENHRY and CDR2 is SYGVKD in the germline V gene. The CDR3 length is 16 residues.

This clone has only a few counts. The V and J genes are TRBV5-1 and TRBJ1-2; tentatively, D is TRBD1 (5 bases). The V gene's germline CDR1 is SGHRS and CDR2 YFSETQ. With 4 bases removed from V and 4 bases from J, the gap between germline ends came to 14 bases. This CDR3 is 14 amino acids long. CDR3 DNA: TGCGCCAGCAGCCCGTCGGGGGGGTCCTATGGCTACACCTTC. It yields the protein CASSPSGGSYGYTF.

This chain links TRBV7-2 with TRBJ1-2; perhaps TRBD1 as D (5 bases). Trimming took off 6 bases at V and 8 bases at J, with 22 bases between the two ends. CDR3 length: 15 residues. Germline V lookup: CDR1 SGHTA, CDR2 FQGNSA. CDR3 in DNA: TGTGCCAGCAGTTTACAGGAGAACGCAGGGTACGGCTACACCTTC. Its translation: CASSLQENAGYGYTF.

This chain joins TRBV28 and TRBJ2-7, with a possible D match to TRBD1 (6 bases). CDR3 length: 18 amino acids. The V end was cut by 3 bases, the J end by 0 bases, with 21 bases between. Germline V lookup: CDR1 MDHEN, CDR2 SYDVKM. Here the CDR3 reads CASSLILRDTGLSYEQYF. CDR3 nucleotide sequence: TGTGCCAGCAGTTTGATACTCCGGGACACCGGCCTCTCCTACGAGCAGTACTTC.

The chain joins TRBV30 to TRBJ2-1, with D uncertain. CDR3 length: 12 amino acids. V was pared by 0 bases and J by 8 bases, with 8 bases between. The germline V gene encodes CDR1 GTSNPN and CDR2 SVGIG (reference sequence). The CDR3 coding sequence is TGTGCCTGGAGTGTCGGTATGGATGAGCAGTTCTTC. Translating it yields CAWSVGMDEQFF.

The rearrangement links TRBV5-1 to TRBJ1-3; D uncertain. Germline V CDR1 and CDR2: SGHRS, YFSETQ. CDR3 size: 17 residues. V was trimmed by 5 bases and J by 0 bases, leaving 18 bases between them. The CDR3 sequence: CASSPLAGAASGNTIYF. CDR3 nucleotide sequence: TGCGCCAGCAGTCCCTTGGCGGGCGCAGCCTCTGGAAACACCATATATTTT.

The chain links TRBV4-2 to TRBJ2-2; 9 bases agree with TRBD2. This CDR3 spans 14 amino acids. Germline V gene sequence: CDR1 LGHNA, CDR2 YNFKEQ. The V gene end was trimmed by 5 bases and the J gene end by 6 bases; junction bases not matched to a gene: 4. DNA for the CDR3: TGTGCCAGCAGCAGGACTAGCGTCCCCGGGGAGCTGTTTTTT. It specifies CASSRTSVPGELFF.

The V gene is TRBV18, the J gene TRBJ2-3; the match to TRBD2 covers 8 bases. The germline CDR1 and CDR2 sequences are KGHSH and LQKENI. The CDR3 is made up of 15 amino acids. V lost 1 base, J lost 0 bases, and 0 bases stayed unmatched. CDR3 sequence reads: CASSPQRGSTDTQYF. The CDR3 DNA follows: TGTGCCAGCTCACCACAGCGGGGGAGCACAGATACGCAGTATTTT.

This clone was detected only once. This rearrangement joins TRBV28 to TRBJ1-6; tentatively, D is TRBD1 (5 bases). CDR3 size: 20 residues. V was trimmed by 1 base and J by 7 bases, leaving 26 bases between them. The V gene's germline CDR1 is MDHEN and CDR2 SYDVKM. The CDR3: CASSLSLGSGGTLANSPLHF. The CDR3 bases are TGTGCCAGCAGTTTATCCCTAGGGTCCGGGGGAACGCTTGCAAATTCACCCCTCCACTTT.

This clone was detected once. The CDR3 spells CASSLQSLQGAREKLFF. CDR3 DNA sequence: TGTGCCAGCAGCCTGCAATCCCTTCAGGGGGCAAGAGAAAAACTGTTTTTT. This chain links TRBV4-2 with TRBJ1-4; 8 bases line up with TRBD1. V lost 4 bases and J lost 8; bases outside the gene matches: 15. This CDR3 contains 17 residues. The germline V gene encodes CDR1 LGHNA and CDR2 YNFKEQ.

This clone came up a few times. The chain uses TRBV19 and TRBJ1-1; D unclear. From germline, CDR1 is LNHDA and CDR2 SQIVND (reference sequence). The CDR3 sequence is 10 residues long. The V end lost 7 bases, the J end lost 8 bases, and 8 bases lay between the germline ends. CDR3 in DNA: TGTGCCAGTATTGGAGCGGAAGCTTTCTTT. This translates into CASIGAEAFF.

The chain links TRBV5-1 to TRBJ1-6; D ambiguous. CDR1 SGHRS and CDR2 YFSETQ come from the germline V gene. The CDR3 runs to 16 residues. The germline V and J ends were trimmed by 0 bases and 0 bases, with 7 bases remaining between them. The chain's CDR3 is CASSLAGSSYNSPLHF. CDR3 coding DNA: TGCGCCAGCAGCTTGGCGGGGAGCTCCTATAATTCACCCCTCCACTTT.

V and J are TRBV18 and TRBJ1-4; TRBD1 matches 7 bases. The CDR3 is 14 residues long. The germline V gene has CDR1 KGHSH and CDR2 LQKENI. With V trimmed by 4 bases and J by 8 bases, 7 bases remained unmatched. The CDR3 DNA reads TGTGCCAGCTCACTGGGGACAGAGCCCGAAAAACTGTTTTTT. Its protein is CASSLGTEPEKLFF.

The chain couples TRBV4-3 to TRBJ2-3, with TRBD2 identical over 12 bases. The CDR3 is 18 amino acids. V lost 0 bases, J lost 1 base, and 5 bases stayed unmatched. In germline, CDR1 is LGHNA, CDR2 YSLEER. CDR3 sequence: CASSQEPSGRARTDTQYF. CDR3 bases: TGCGCCAGCAGCCAAGAACCTAGCGGGAGGGCCCGCACAGATACGCAGTATTTT.

The rearrangement joins TRBV11-2 to TRBJ2-7; tentative D call: TRBD2 (5 bases). V lost 2 bases and J 0 bases, leaving 11 bases between the germline ends. Germline lookup yields CDR1 SGHAT and CDR2 FQNNGV. This CDR3 contains 15 residues. As DNA, the CDR3 is TGTGCCAGCAGCTTAATATCTAGCAGCTCCTACGAGCAGTACTTC. It encodes CASSLISSSSYEQYF.

The V and J genes are TRBV9 and TRBJ2-1, with D perhaps TRBD2 (7 bases). Germline CDR1 and CDR2: SGDLS and YYNGEE. The germline V and J ends were trimmed by 3 bases and 6 bases, with 16 bases remaining between them. The CDR3 covers 15 residues. The DNA for the CDR3 is TGTGCCAGCAGCGAGGGAGGGGGGATAGGCAATGAGCAGTTCTTC. Translating gives CASSEGGGIGNEQFF.

The chain combines TRBV28 with TRBJ1-6; D possibly corresponds to TRBD1 (6 bases). This CDR3 spans 14 amino acids. Trimming removed 6 bases from V and 6 bases from J, with 12 bases in between. The germline V gene has CDR1 MDHEN and CDR2 SYDVKM. The CDR3 region is CASRRTAFNSPLHF. CDR3 bases: TGTGCCAGCAGGCGGACAGCCTTTAATTCACCCCTCCACTTT. The full variable domain, with the rest looked up from reference TRBV28 and TRBJ1-6, is DVKVTQSSRYLVKRTGEKVFLECVQDMDHENMFWYRQDPGLGLRLIYFSYDVKMKEKGDIPEGYSVSREKKERFSLILESASTNQTSMYLCASRRTAFNSPLHFGNGTRLTVT.

The J gene is TRBJ2-1, the V gene TRBV19; 10 bases agree with TRBD2. Germline loops: CDR1 LNHDA, CDR2 SQIVND (reference sequence). The V segment lost 4 bases and the J segment 4 bases; nucleotides outside the gene matches: 4. The CDR3 has 15 amino acids. CDR3 DNA: TGTGCCAGTAGTAAGGGACTAGCGTTTTACAATGAGCAGTTCTTC. This encodes CASSKGLAFYNEQFF. Filled out from reference TRBV19 and TRBJ2-1, the complete variable domain reads DGGITQSPKYLFRKEGQNVTLSCEQNLNHDAMYWYRQDPGQGLRLIYYSQIVNDFQKGDIAEGYSVSREKKESFPLTVTSAQKNPTAFYLCASSKGLAFYNEQFFGPGTRLTVL.

The genes are TRBV7-9 and TRBJ1-1; D is unclear. The CDR3 is made up of 14 amino acids. Trimming left V 5 bases short and J 5 bases short, with 15 bases between. Germline CDR1 SEHNR, CDR2 FQNEAQ (reference sequence). This CDR3 reads CASSTGPGNTEAFF. CDR3 in DNA: TGTGCCAGCAGCACCGGCCCCGGGAATACTGAAGCTTTCTTT. Supplemented by reference TRBV7-9 and TRBJ1-1, the full variable domain reads DTGVSQNPRHKITKRGQNVTFRCDPISEHNRLYWYRQTLGQGPEFLTYFQNEAQLEKSRLLSDRFSAERPKGSFSTLEIQRTEQGDSAMYLCASSTGPGNTEAFFGQGTRLTVV.

As regards this clone: Other DNA sequences in this sample translate to the same CDR3. The chain combines TRBV5-1 with TRBJ1-5; TRBD1 agrees at 8 bases. Losses at the gene ends were 4 bases for V and 5 bases for J; bases not matched to a gene: 5. Germline V gene data show CDR1 as SGHRS and CDR2 as YFSETQ. The CDR3 totals 14 residues. The CDR3 DNA follows: TGCGCCAGCAGCCCTCAGGGGGCTGATCAGCCCCAGCATTTT. Translated, it gives CASSPQGADQPQHF.

The J gene is TRBJ1-4, the V gene TRBV28, with D hard to call. The CDR3 spans 14 residues. V lost 10 bases, J lost 4 bases, and 16 bases lay in between. Germline V gene data show CDR1 as MDHEN and CDR2 as SYDVKM. CDR3 loop: CATKVPGNNEKLFF. The CDR3 DNA reads TGTGCCACCAAGGTCCCGGGAAATAATGAAAAACTGTTTTTT. Supplemented by reference TRBV28 and TRBJ1-4, the full variable domain reads DVKVTQSSRYLVKRTGEKVFLECVQDMDHENMFWYRQDPGLGLRLIYFSYDVKMKEKGDIPEGYSVSREKKERFSLILESASTNQTSMYLCATKVPGNNEKLFFGSGTQLSVL.

This chain connects TRBV27 to TRBJ1-4; possibly TRBD1 for D (5 bases). The length of the CDR3 is 14 residues. V gave up 3 bases and J gave up 8 bases, with 13 bases separating them. Germline V CDR1 and CDR2: MNHEY, SMNVEV (reference sequence). CDR3 nucleotides: TGTGCCAGCAGTTTTGTCGACAGTCGAGAAAAACTGTTTTTT. This translates into CASSFVDSREKLFF.

The chain employs TRBV5-5 and TRBJ1-6; TRBD1 matches 7 bases. V shed 4 bases and J 5 bases; nucleotides not matched to a gene: 6. The CDR3 sequence is 15 residues long. CDR1 and CDR2 (germline): SGHKS, YYEKEE (reference sequence). For the CDR3, the DNA is TGTGCCAGCAGCAGCCGACAGGGAGATAATTCACCCCTCCACTTT. Amino acid sequence: CASSSRQGDNSPLHF.